This TCR beta chain was recovered during a study of human T cells and chemical hapten exposure. Overall study: Chiefly female patients presented with alopecia areata, totalis or universalis. Small pooled library volume differences chiefly drove per-sample TCR yield variation.

This sample's time point: patch test 1, 2 weeks after DPC sensitization. Treatment noted: therapeutic diphenylcyclopropenone sensitization with weekly scalp DPC. Total RNA was isolated from unfractionated whole blood. The library labeled individual cDNA molecules by adding unique molecular identifiers to them. TCRdb fed the RACE reads into MiXCR, producing one record per CDR3 protein. The sample consists of 39,000 or so distinct CDR3 sequences, 3.5% to 4% of them appearing once. Study-wide points: Expanded TCRs were compared with controls, and the expanded TCRs formed significantly more large CDR3 similarity clusters.

This clonotype was seen repeatedly, ten times or more. The antigen is undetermined. The CDR3 is made up of 13 amino acids. The V gene lost 7 bases and the J gene lost 5 bases, with 14 bases spanning the gap. The starting material was whole blood, obtained in connection with sensitization to the hapten diphenylcyclopropenone (DPC). This receptor was obtained from a middle-aged man with alopecia areata. Some clones in this sample may be carry-over from other donors' samples. V is TRBV12-3 or TRBV12-4 and J is TRBJ2-5; D gene ambiguous. As DNA, the CDR3 is TGTGCCAGCAAAAACTTGGCGGCGGAGACCCAGTACTTC. This gives the protein CASKNLAAETQYF.